This TCR beta chain was captured by sequencing in a study of blood T cell repertoires in COVID-19. Background on the study: Acute-phase and convalescent COVID-19 samples originated in the United States, Italy and Spain. The analysed material was cDNA or gDNA that came from T cells, B-cell-depleted T cells, or PBMCs.

Original analysis: Researchers report that nucleated cell counts were estimated from reference gene primer amplification. TCRdb keeps only in-frame clones here, not all; method: immunoSEQ multiplex PCR. D and trimming come from the DNA, and the V and J calls and clone size come from that table. The sample records approximately 300,000 clones, around 90% being singletons. The CDR3 totals 14 residues. Germline values: CDR1 SNHLY, CDR2 FYNNEI. V was cut by 0 bases and J by 9 bases, with 12 bases left in between. The receptor was isolated from a man aged 45-60 years with active or convalescent COVID-19. The genes are TRBV2 and TRBJ2-4, with D tentatively TRBD1 (5 bases). The specimen was peripheral blood. CDR3 coding DNA: TGTGCCAGCAGTGAAGCGTTTAGGGGTGGCATTCAGTACTTC. It encodes CASSEAFRGGIQYF.